This T cell receptor beta chain was recovered during a study of cytomegalovirus exposure and HLA in healthy donors. About the study: The roughly 120 validation repertoires, a later analysis reported, used the same platform as the roughly 710 first-cohort repertoires. Overall study findings and caveats: Among TCR sequences, most were rare, though some public TCRs appeared in many donors. The study recorded about 160 TCR beta chains that were cytomegalovirus-associated.

About this clone: Its antigen is still unknown.

This CDR3 contains 13 residues. CDR1 SGHNT and CDR2 YYREEE come from the germline V gene (reference sequence). V dropped 5 bases and J dropped 0 bases, with 6 bases sitting between them. Sequenced by immunoSEQ multiplex PCR; TCRdb stores in-frame clones only, minus some. This repertoire shows some 98,000 clones, roughly nine tenths found once; its top ten account for over 6%. This receptor was taken from a man between 18 and 35 years old in good health and CMV-seropositive. Sequencing was carried out using PBMCs. V usage is TRBV5-4 and J usage is TRBJ2-1; D ambiguous. The CDR3 protein is CASSLSSYNEQFF. Here the CDR3 DNA reads TGTGCCAGCAGTCTTAGCTCCTACAATGAGCAGTTCTTC.